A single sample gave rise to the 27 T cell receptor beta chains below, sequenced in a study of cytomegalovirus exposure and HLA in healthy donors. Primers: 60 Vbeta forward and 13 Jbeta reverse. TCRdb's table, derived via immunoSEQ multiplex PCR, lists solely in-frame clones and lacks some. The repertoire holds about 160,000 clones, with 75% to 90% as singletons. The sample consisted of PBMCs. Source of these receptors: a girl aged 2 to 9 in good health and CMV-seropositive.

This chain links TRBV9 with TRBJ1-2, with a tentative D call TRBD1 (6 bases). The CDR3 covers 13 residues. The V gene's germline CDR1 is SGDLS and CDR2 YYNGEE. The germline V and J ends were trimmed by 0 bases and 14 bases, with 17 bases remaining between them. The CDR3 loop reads CASSVEVRTVRTF. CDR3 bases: TGTGCCAGCAGCGTAGAAGTTCGGACAGTAAGGACCTTC.

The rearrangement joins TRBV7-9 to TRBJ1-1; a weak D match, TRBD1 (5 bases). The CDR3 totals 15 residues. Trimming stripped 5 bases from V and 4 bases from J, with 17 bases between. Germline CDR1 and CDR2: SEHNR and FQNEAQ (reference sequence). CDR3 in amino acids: CASSGERRGSTEAFF. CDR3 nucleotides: TGTGCCAGCAGCGGGGAGAGGCGGGGGTCCACTGAAGCTTTCTTT.

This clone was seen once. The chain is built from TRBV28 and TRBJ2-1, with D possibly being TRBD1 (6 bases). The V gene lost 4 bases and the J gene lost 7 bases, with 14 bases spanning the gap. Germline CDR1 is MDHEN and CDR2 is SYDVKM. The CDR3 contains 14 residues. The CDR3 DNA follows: TGTGCCAGCAGTTCTTTAACAGGGCTGAATGAGCAGTTCTTC. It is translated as CASSSLTGLNEQFF. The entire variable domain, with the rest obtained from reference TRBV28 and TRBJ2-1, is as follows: DVKVTQSSRYLVKRTGEKVFLECVQDMDHENMFWYRQDPGLGLRLIYFSYDVKMKEKGDIPEGYSVSREKKERFSLILESASTNQTSMYLCASSSLTGLNEQFFGPGTRLTVL.

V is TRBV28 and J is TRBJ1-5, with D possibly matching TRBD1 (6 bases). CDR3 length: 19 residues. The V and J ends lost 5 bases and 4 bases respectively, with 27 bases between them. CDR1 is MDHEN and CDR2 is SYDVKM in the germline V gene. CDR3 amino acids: CASSPRGGLSASTNQPQHF. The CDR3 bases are TGTGCCAGCAGTCCACGGGGGGGGCTCTCGGCCAGTACGAATCAGCCCCAGCATTTT. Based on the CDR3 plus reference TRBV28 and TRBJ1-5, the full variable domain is DVKVTQSSRYLVKRTGEKVFLECVQDMDHENMFWYRQDPGLGLRLIYFSYDVKMKEKGDIPEGYSVSREKKERFSLILESASTNQTSMYLCASSPRGGLSASTNQPQHFGDGTRLSIL.

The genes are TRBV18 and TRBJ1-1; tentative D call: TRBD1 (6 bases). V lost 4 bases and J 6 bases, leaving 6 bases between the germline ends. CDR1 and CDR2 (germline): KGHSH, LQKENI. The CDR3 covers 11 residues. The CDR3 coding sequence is TGTGCCAGCTCACAGGGGGCTGAAGCTTTCTTT. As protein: CASSQGAEAFF.

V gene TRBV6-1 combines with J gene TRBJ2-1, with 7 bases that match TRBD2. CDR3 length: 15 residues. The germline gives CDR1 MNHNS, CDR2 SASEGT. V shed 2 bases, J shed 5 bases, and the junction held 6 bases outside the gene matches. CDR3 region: CASSETSAINNEQFF. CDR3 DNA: TGTGCCAGCAGTGAAACTAGCGCGATAAACAATGAGCAGTTCTTC.

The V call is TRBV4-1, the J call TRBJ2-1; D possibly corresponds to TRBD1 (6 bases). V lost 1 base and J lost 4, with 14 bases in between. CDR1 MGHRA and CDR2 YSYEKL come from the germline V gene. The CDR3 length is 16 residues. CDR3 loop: CASSQVPDREYNEQFF. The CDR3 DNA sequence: TGCGCCAGCAGCCAAGTCCCGGACAGAGAATACAATGAGCAGTTCTTC.

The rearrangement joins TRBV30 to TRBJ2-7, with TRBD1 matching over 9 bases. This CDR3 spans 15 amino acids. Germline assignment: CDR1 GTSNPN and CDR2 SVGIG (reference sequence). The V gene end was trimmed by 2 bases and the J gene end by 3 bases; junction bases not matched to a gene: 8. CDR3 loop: CAWSRRSTGGYEQYF. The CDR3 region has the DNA TGTGCCTGGAGTAGACGATCGACAGGGGGCTACGAGCAGTACTTC.

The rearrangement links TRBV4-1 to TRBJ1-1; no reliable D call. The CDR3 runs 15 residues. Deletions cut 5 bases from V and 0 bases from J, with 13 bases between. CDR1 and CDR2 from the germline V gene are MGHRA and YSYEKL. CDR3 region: CASSLSTALNTEAFF. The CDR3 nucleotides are TGCGCCAGCAGCTTAAGCACAGCCCTGAACACTGAAGCTTTCTTT.

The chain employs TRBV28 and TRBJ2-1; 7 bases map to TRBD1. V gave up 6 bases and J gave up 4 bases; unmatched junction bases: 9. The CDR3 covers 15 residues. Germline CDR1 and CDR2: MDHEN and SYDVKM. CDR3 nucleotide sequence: TGTGCCAGCAGCCAAACAGGGGCCGCATACAATGAGCAGTTCTTC. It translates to CASSQTGAAYNEQFF.

The CDR3 protein is CASSVVRTKQFF. The CDR3 DNA is TGTGCCAGCAGTGTCGTTAGGACAAAGCAGTTCTTC. The rearrangement links TRBV6-1 to TRBJ2-1; tentatively, D is TRBD1 (5 bases). The CDR3 runs to 12 residues. Germline V gene data show CDR1 as MNHNS and CDR2 as SASEGT. With 4 bases removed from V and 11 bases from J, the gap between germline ends came to 12 bases.

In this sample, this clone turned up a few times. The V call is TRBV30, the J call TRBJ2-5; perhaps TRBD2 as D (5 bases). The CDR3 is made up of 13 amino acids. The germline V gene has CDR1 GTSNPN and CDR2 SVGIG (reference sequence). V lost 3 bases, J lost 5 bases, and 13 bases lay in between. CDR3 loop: CAWRRARWETQYF. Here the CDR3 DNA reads TGTGCCTGGAGGAGGGCCCGCTGGGAGACCCAGTACTTC.

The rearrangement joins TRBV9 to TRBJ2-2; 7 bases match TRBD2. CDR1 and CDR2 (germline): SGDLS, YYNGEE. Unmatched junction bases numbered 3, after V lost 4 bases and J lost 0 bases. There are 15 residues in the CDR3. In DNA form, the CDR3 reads TGTGCCAGCAGCACCAGCGGGGCGAACACCGGGGAGCTGTTTTTT. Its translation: CASSTSGANTGELFF.

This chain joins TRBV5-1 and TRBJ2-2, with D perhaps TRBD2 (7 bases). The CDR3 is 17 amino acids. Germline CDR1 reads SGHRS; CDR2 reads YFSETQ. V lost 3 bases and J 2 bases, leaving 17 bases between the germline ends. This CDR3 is CASSSAAGAGNTGELFF. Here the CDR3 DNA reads TGCGCCAGCAGCTCCGCCGCGGGGGCGGGAAACACCGGGGAGCTGTTTTTT.

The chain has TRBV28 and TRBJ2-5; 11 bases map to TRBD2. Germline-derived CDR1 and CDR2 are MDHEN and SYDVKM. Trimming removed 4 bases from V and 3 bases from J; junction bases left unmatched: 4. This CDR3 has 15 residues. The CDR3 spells CASSSSGLAEETQYF. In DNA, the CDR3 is TGTGCCAGCAGTTCCTCGGGACTAGCGGAAGAGACCCAGTACTTC.

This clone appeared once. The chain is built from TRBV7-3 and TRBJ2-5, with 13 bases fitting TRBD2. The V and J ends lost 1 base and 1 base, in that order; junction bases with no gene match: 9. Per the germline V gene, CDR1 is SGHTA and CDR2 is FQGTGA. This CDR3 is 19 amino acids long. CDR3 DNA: TGTGCCAGCAGCTTAAGGGGACTAGCGGGGCGCTATTCCCAAGAGACCCAGTACTTC. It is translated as CASSLRGLAGRYSQETQYF.

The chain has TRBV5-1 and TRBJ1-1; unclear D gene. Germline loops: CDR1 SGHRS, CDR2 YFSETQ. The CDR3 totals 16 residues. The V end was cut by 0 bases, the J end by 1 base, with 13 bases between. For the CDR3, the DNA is TGCGCCAGCAGCTTGGGTCGGAGGACTGGGAACACTGAAGCTTTCTTT. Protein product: CASSLGRRTGNTEAFF.

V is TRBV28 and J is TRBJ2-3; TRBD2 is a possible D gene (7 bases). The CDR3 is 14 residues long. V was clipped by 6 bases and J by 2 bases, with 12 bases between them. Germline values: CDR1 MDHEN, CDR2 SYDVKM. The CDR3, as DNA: TGTGCCAGCAGATGGGGGGGGGCCACAGATACGCAGTATTTT. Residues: CASRWGGATDTQYF.

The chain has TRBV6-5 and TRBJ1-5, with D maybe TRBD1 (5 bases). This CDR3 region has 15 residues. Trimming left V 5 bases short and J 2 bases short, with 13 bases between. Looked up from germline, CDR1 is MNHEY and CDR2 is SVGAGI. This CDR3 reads CASSHLTGGNQPQHF. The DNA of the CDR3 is TGTGCCAGCAGTCACCTAACAGGAGGCAATCAGCCCCAGCATTTT.

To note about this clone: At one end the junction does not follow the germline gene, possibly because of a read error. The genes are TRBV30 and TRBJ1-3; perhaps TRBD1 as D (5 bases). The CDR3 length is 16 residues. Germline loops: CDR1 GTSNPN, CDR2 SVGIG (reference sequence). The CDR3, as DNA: TGTGCCTGGAGTGTATCCGCGCAGGGTAGTGGAGACACCATATATTTT. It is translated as CAWSVSAQGSGDTIYF.

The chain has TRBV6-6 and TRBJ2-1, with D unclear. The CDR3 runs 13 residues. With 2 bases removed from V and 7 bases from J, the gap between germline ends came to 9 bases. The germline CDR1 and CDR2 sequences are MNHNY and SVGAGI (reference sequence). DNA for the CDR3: TGTGCCAGCAGTTACGAGGTCTTAAATGAGCAGTTCTTC. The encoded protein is CASSYEVLNEQFF.

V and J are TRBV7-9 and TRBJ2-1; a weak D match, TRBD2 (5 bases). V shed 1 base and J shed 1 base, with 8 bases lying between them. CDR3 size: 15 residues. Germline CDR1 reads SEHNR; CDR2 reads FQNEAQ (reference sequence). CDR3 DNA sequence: TGTGCCAGCAGCTTAGAAGGAGGTTCCTACAATGAGCAGTTCTTC. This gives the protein CASSLEGGSYNEQFF.

CDR3 loop: CASRRRTTYGYTF. CDR3 bases: TGTGCCAGTAGGAGACGCACTACCTATGGCTACACCTTC. V usage is TRBV19 and J usage is TRBJ1-2; D remains unclear. V was shortened by 6 bases and J by 4 bases, with 12 bases between the two germline ends. CDR1 is LNHDA and CDR2 is SQIVND in the germline V gene (reference sequence). The CDR3 is 13 amino acids.

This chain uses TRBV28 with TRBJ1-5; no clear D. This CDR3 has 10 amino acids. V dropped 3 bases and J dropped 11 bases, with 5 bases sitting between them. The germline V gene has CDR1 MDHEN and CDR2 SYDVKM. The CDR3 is CASSLESQHF. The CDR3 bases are TGTGCCAGCAGTTTGGAGTCCCAGCATTTT.

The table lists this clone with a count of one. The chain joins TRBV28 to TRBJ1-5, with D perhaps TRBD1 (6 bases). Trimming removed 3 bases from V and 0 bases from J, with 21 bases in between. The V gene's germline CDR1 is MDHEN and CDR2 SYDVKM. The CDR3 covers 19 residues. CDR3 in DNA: TGTGCCAGCAGTTTTTTACAGGGTGGCTCACTTTATAGCAATCAGCCCCAGCATTTT. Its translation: CASSFLQGGSLYSNQPQHF.

The CDR3 coding sequence is TGTGCCAGCAGCGTAGATCCGGTTCCGAGCTCCTACGAGCAGTACTTC. Its protein product is CASSVDPVPSSYEQYF. The V gene is TRBV9, the J gene TRBJ2-7; no clear D. There are 16 residues in the CDR3. Trimming left V 0 bases short and J 0 bases short, with 13 bases between. Per germline, CDR1 SGDLS and CDR2 YYNGEE.

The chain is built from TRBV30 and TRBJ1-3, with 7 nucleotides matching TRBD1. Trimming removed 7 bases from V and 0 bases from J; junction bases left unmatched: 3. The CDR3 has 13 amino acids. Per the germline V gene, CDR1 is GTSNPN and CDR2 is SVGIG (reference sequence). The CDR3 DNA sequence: TGTGCCTATGACAGGGCCTCTGGAAACACCATATATTTT. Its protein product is CAYDRASGNTIYF. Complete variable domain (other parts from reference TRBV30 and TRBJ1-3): SQTIHQWPATLVQPVGSPLSLECTVEGTSNPNLYWYRQAAGRGLQLLFYSVGIGQISSEVPQNLSASRPQDRQFILSSKKLLLSDSGFYLCAYDRASGNTIYFGEGSWLTVV.